This T cell receptor (beta chain) appears in the sequencing data of a study of spatial heterogeneity in lung cancer. The wider study: There were roughly 78 donors, all of them untreated patients with early-stage non-small cell lung cancer.

CDR1 and CDR2 (germline): MNHNY, SVGAGI (reference sequence). Trimming left V 10 bases short and J 6 bases short, with 10 bases between. The CDR3 spans 11 residues. Time point indicated: blood at routine non-recurrence follow-up after resection. From tumor, nontumor lung or frozen PBMC, whole RNA was taken unsorted for sequencing. Individually, TCR cDNA molecules were each labelled with a unique molecular identifier. One entry per CDR3 protein, called by TCRdb with MiXCR from the 5' RACE reads. The top ten hold around 5.9% of the sample, which has under 20,000 distinct CDR3 sequences, over 15% seen once. This clonotype was seen a few times.

The sequencing here drew on PBMCs, taken at follow-up. The chain is built from TRBV6-6 and TRBJ2-4; tentatively, D is TRBD1 (6 bases). This sequence originates from a male donor with early-stage non-small cell lung cancer. Here the CDR3 DNA reads TGTGCCACCGGACAGATAAACATTCAGTACTTC. Encoded protein: CATGQINIQYF.